These 5 T cell receptor beta chains came from one sample sequenced in a study of blood T cell repertoires in COVID-19. Measured with immunoSEQ multiplex PCR; TCRdb has only the in-frame clones, and not every one. This sample has just over 300,000 clones, with 89% found just once. The sequenced sample was PBMCs or T cells enriched from blood (not recorded which). The origin of the receptors is a woman in her thirties or forties who had recovered from COVID-19.

V gene TRBV6-2 or TRBV6-3 combines with J gene TRBJ1-5; unclear D gene. Per germline, CDR1 MNHEY and CDR2 SVGEGT. V shed 6 bases and J shed 0 bases, with 15 bases lying between them. The CDR3 runs 16 residues. CDR3 sequence (DNA): TGTGCCAGCAGCCCTCTACAGTCCTTTAGCAATCAGCCCCAGCATTTT. It codes for CASSPLQSFSNQPQHF.

The chain joins TRBV3-1 (or the pseudogene TRBV3-2) to TRBJ2-1; perhaps TRBD2 as D (5 bases). The CDR3 has 13 residues. The ends were cut back, 6 bases at V and 9 bases at J, with 15 bases in the middle. Germline CDR1 LGHDT, CDR2 YNNKEL (reference sequence). CDR3 in amino acids: CASSDWKAGEQFF. The CDR3 DNA sequence: TGTGCCAGCAGTGACTGGAAGGCGGGTGAGCAGTTCTTC.

The CDR3 protein is CASSLDPALAQETQYF. In DNA, the CDR3 is TGTGCCAGCAGCTTAGATCCAGCCCTAGCCCAAGAGACCCAGTACTTC. V usage is TRBV7-6 and J usage is TRBJ2-5; possible D gene TRBD2, 5 bases. V was trimmed by 1 base and J by 1 base, leaving 13 bases between them. The CDR3 contains 16 residues. Germline loops: CDR1 SGHVS, CDR2 FNYEAQ. Looking up the rest from reference TRBV7-6 and TRBJ2-5 gives the full variable domain: GAGVSQSPRYKVTKRGQDVALRCDPISGHVSLYWYRQALGQGPEFLTYFNYEAQQDKSGLPNDRFSAERPEGSISTLTIQRTEQRDSAMYRCASSLDPALAQETQYFGPGTRLLVL.

V is TRBV7-3 and J is TRBJ2-1; the match to TRBD2 covers 7 bases. The V gene's germline CDR1 is SGHTA and CDR2 FQGTGA. The trim removed 6 bases at V and 7 bases at J, leaving 9 bases unmatched. The CDR3 is 14 residues long. Here the CDR3 DNA reads TGTGCCAGCAGTCCCAACGGCGGGAGTAATGAGCAGTTCTTC. The encoded protein is CASSPNGGSNEQFF.

The J gene is TRBJ2-3, the V gene TRBV25-1, with TRBD2 as a possible D gene (5 bases). This CDR3 comprises 13 residues. The germline V and J ends were trimmed by 6 bases and 3 bases, with 10 bases remaining between them. Per the germline V gene, CDR1 is MGHDK and CDR2 is SYGVNS. DNA of the CDR3: TGTGCCAGCAGACAACTAGGGACAGATACGCAGTATTTT. Encoded protein: CASRQLGTDTQYF.